The 28 T cell receptor beta chains below come from one sample, sequenced in a study of human T cells and chemical hapten exposure. TCRdb ran MiXCR on the RACE reads and lists one entry per CDR3 protein. The sample includes 150,000 to 200,000 distinct CDR3 sequences, roughly 30% of them seen just once. The sample's time point: pre-sensitization, week 0. As for treatment: therapeutic diphenylcyclopropenone sensitization with weekly scalp DPC. Sequenced here: whole blood, sampled in connection with sensitization to the hapten diphenylcyclopropenone (DPC). The receptor set was obtained from a young woman with alopecia areata. Some clones in this sample may be carry-over from other donors' samples.

The chain combines TRBV4-2 with TRBJ1-1; D is possibly TRBD1 (5 bases). V was cut by 1 base and J by 6 bases, with 12 bases left in between. The CDR3 is 14 residues long. Germline CDR1 reads LGHNA; CDR2 reads YNFKEQ. CDR3 DNA: TGTGCCAGCAGCCAAGGCAGGGAGGTCGCTGAAGCTTTCTTT. Translating it yields CASSQGREVAEAFF.

V and J are TRBV6-2 or TRBV6-3 and TRBJ1-4; D possibly corresponds to TRBD1 (6 bases). The CDR3 spans 12 residues. Trimming pared 8 bases from V and 4 bases from J, leaving 8 bases between. The germline V gene has CDR1 MNHEY and CDR2 SVGEGT. The CDR3 spells CASGQLNEKLFF. The CDR3 coding sequence is TGTGCCAGCGGACAGCTTAATGAAAAACTGTTTTTT.

V and J are TRBV7-2 and TRBJ2-3; a weak D match, TRBD2 (6 bases). CDR1 and CDR2 from the germline V gene are SGHTA and FQGNSA. This CDR3 spans 15 amino acids. Trimming cost V 8 bases and J 0 bases, with 15 bases left between them. The CDR3 DNA follows: TGTGCCAGCGGGCTGGGCGGGGCTAGCACAGATACGCAGTATTTT. It encodes CASGLGGASTDTQYF. The entire variable domain, with the rest obtained from reference TRBV7-2 and TRBJ2-3, is as follows: GAGVSQSPSNKVTEKGKDVELRCDPISGHTALYWYRQSLGQGLEFLIYFQGNSAPDKSGLPSDRFSAERTGGSVSTLTIQRTQQEDSAVYLCASGLGGASTDTQYFGPGTRLTVL.

The chain combines TRBV7-2 with TRBJ1-2; possibly TRBD1 for D (6 bases). The CDR3 spans 15 residues. Per germline, CDR1 SGHTA and CDR2 FQGNSA. V lost 1 base and J lost 4, with 13 bases in between. As DNA, the CDR3 is TGTGCCAGCAGCTTAGGGGGGGCCGAGCCCTATGGCTACACCTTC. It specifies CASSLGGAEPYGYTF.

The chain joins TRBV5-1 to TRBJ1-4; unclear D gene. The CDR3 is made up of 13 amino acids. CDR1 is SGHRS, CDR2 YFSETQ, per germline. V gave up 0 bases and J gave up 7 bases, with 7 bases separating them. The CDR3 reads CASSLDISEKLFF. The CDR3 DNA reads TGCGCCAGCAGCTTGGACATTTCTGAAAAACTGTTTTTT.

The chain carries TRBV5-1 and TRBJ1-4; 9 positions match TRBD1. The V gene's germline CDR1 is SGHRS and CDR2 YFSETQ. The ends lost 4 bases at V and 6 bases at J; junction bases unmatched: 4. This CDR3 region has 14 residues. In DNA form, the CDR3 reads TGCGCCAGCAGCGGGAGGACAGGGGATGAAAAACTGTTTTTT. Translated: CASSGRTGDEKLFF.

The chain carries TRBV29-1 and TRBJ2-1; D is perhaps TRBD2 (5 bases). The germline CDR1 and CDR2 sequences are SQVTM and ANQGSEA. The CDR3 is 15 residues long. Trimming cost V 3 bases and J 8 bases, with 20 bases left between them. In DNA form, the CDR3 reads TGCAGCGTTGACCCGAGCGGAGGTGTTAGAGATGAGCAGTTCTTC. This sequence encodes CSVDPSGGVRDEQFF.

The table lists this clonotype with a few counts. The chain combines TRBV7-2 with TRBJ2-7; 8 bases are shared with TRBD2. CDR1 is SGHTA, CDR2 FQGNSA, per germline. The CDR3 has 15 amino acids. After removal of 5 bases from V and 5 bases from J, the junction contained 11 bases not matched to a gene. The CDR3 nucleotides are TGTGCCAGCAGCCCAGCGGGAGTCGCCGGCGACGAGCAGTACTTC. This translates into CASSPAGVAGDEQYF.

The chain links TRBV27 to TRBJ2-7; TRBD2 agrees at 9 bases. Trimming cost V 5 bases and J 3 bases; bases outside gene matches: 11. Germline V lookup: CDR1 MNHEY, CDR2 SMNVEV (reference sequence). This CDR3 is built from 16 residues. The CDR3 DNA reads as TGTGCCAGCAGTCAACGGGGGATAGCGGGAGACTACGAGCAGTACTTC. This translates into CASSQRGIAGDYEQYF.

The V gene is TRBV9, the J gene TRBJ1-2; 8 bases align to TRBD1. This CDR3 region has 17 residues. J lost 3 bases, V lost 4 bases, and 14 bases had no gene match. Germline values: CDR1 SGDLS, CDR2 YYNGEE. CDR3 region: CASSRDRGPLRDYGYTF. As DNA, the CDR3 is TGTGCCAGCAGCCGCGACAGGGGACCTTTGAGGGACTATGGCTACACCTTC.

This clonotype was seen more than once but under ten times. V is TRBV19 and J is TRBJ2-2; D gene ambiguous. Germline loops: CDR1 LNHDA, CDR2 SQIVND (reference sequence). Trimming left V 10 bases short and J 9 bases short, with 12 bases between. The CDR3 has 11 residues. DNA of the CDR3: TGTGCCACGAACTCCGGTTGGGAGCTGTTTTTT. Translating gives CATNSGWELFF.

The rearrangement links TRBV20-1 to TRBJ1-5; D might be TRBD1 (5 bases). Germline lookup yields CDR1 DFQATT and CDR2 SNEGSKA (reference sequence). Trimming removed 3 bases at V and 5 bases at J, with 14 bases between. CDR3 size: 14 residues. The chain's CDR3 is CSASAGTLHQPQHF. The DNA for the CDR3 is TGCAGTGCTAGTGCCGGGACCCTCCATCAGCCCCAGCATTTT.

This chain uses TRBV10-3 with TRBJ2-7, with 8 bases aligning to TRBD2. The V and J ends lost 6 bases and 7 bases, in that order; junction bases with no gene match: 14. Germline V lookup: CDR1 ENHRY, CDR2 SYGVKD. CDR3 size: 15 residues. The CDR3 DNA sequence: TGTGCCATCAGGGGAGATAGCGGGGCAGTGAATGAGCAGTACTTC. Residues: CAIRGDSGAVNEQYF.

This clonotype was detected a few times. V and J are TRBV7-2 and TRBJ2-2; 8 bases are a match to TRBD2. CDR3 length: 14 amino acids. CDR1 SGHTA and CDR2 FQGNSA come from the germline V gene. Trimming cost V 8 bases and J 5 bases; bases outside gene matches: 7. DNA of the CDR3: TGTGCCAGCGCCAGCGGGAGAGGGACCGGGGAGCTGTTTTTT. Amino acids: CASASGRGTGELFF.

The V gene is TRBV2, the J gene TRBJ2-5; no reliable D call. This CDR3 region has 10 residues. V shed 6 bases and J shed 7 bases, with 6 bases lying between them. Per germline, CDR1 SNHLY and CDR2 FYNNEI. The CDR3 here is CASRKGTQYF. DNA for the CDR3: TGTGCCAGCAGAAAGGGGACCCAGTACTTC.

The gene calls are TRBV20-1 and TRBJ1-2; 8 positions match TRBD1. The CDR3 totals 12 residues. Germline CDR1 DFQATT, CDR2 SNEGSKA (reference sequence). The V segment lost 6 bases and the J segment 6 bases; nucleotides outside the gene matches: 6. The CDR3 sequence: CSAPTGDHGYTF. CDR3 DNA: TGCAGTGCCCCGACAGGGGACCATGGCTACACCTTC.

This clonotype has just a few counts. V gene TRBV7-9 combines with J gene TRBJ2-1, with D possibly TRBD1 on 6 matching bases. CDR3 length: 14 residues. Looked up from germline, CDR1 is SEHNR and CDR2 is FQNEAQ (reference sequence). The V gene lost 6 bases and the J gene lost 6 bases, with 15 bases spanning the gap. CDR3 coding DNA: TGTGCCAGCAGATCAACCGGGACAAGCAATGAGCAGTTCTTC. Translating gives CASRSTGTSNEQFF.

This clonotype came up a few times. The gene calls are TRBV29-1 and TRBJ2-2, with TRBD1 identical over 7 bases. Trimming took 6 bases from V and 1 from J; bases not matched to a gene: 2. Looked up from germline, CDR1 is SQVTM and CDR2 is ANQGSEA. This CDR3 is built from 13 residues. Here the CDR3 DNA reads TGCAGCGTCGACAGGGAGAACACCGGGGAGCTGTTTTTT. Amino acid sequence: CSVDRENTGELFF.

This clonotype turned up a few times. This chain connects TRBV15 to TRBJ2-7, with 9 bases matching TRBD1. J lost 6 bases, V lost 3 bases, and 9 bases had no gene match. Germline CDR1 reads LNHNV; CDR2 reads YYDKDF (reference sequence). This CDR3 is built from 15 residues. The CDR3 is CATSRAGTGSLEQYF. The CDR3 nucleotides read TGTGCCACCAGCAGGGCCGGGACAGGGTCTCTCGAGCAGTACTTC.

The chain employs TRBV20-1 and TRBJ2-1; D is undetermined. CDR1 is DFQATT and CDR2 is SNEGSKA in the germline V gene (reference sequence). This CDR3 is 14 amino acids long. Between the trimmed V and J ends, which lost 1 base and 0 bases, there was a span of 7 bases. CDR3 sequence: CSARVASSYNEQFF. The CDR3, as DNA: TGCAGTGCTAGAGTGGCTAGCTCCTACAATGAGCAGTTCTTC.

This clonotype was seen more than once but under ten times. The chain has TRBV28 and TRBJ2-7; D remains unclear. Germline V gene data show CDR1 as MDHEN and CDR2 as SYDVKM. V lost 7 bases, J lost 3 bases, and 7 bases lay in between. This CDR3 is 11 amino acids long. As DNA, the CDR3 is TGTGCCAGCACACAGAACTACGAGCAGTACTTC. Translation gives CASTQNYEQYF. Full variable domain (missing parts from reference TRBV28 and TRBJ2-7): DVKVTQSSRYLVKRTGEKVFLECVQDMDHENMFWYRQDPGLGLRLIYFSYDVKMKEKGDIPEGYSVSREKKERFSLILESASTNQTSMYLCASTQNYEQYFGPGTRLTVT.

The chain recombines TRBV27 with TRBJ2-6, with D possibly called TRBD1 or TRBD2 (5 bases each). The CDR3 extends over 16 amino acids. Germline CDR1 is MNHEY and CDR2 is SMNVEV (reference sequence). V lost 6 bases and J lost 0, with 12 bases in between. CDR3 amino acids: CASRRDVGSGANVLTF. The CDR3 DNA is TGTGCCAGCAGAAGGGACGTGGGCTCTGGGGCCAACGTCCTGACTTTC.

This clonotype was picked up a small number of times. V is TRBV20-1 and J is TRBJ1-1; D not resolved. V gave up 5 bases and J gave up 8 bases, with 12 bases separating them. This CDR3 contains 11 residues. Per germline, CDR1 DFQATT and CDR2 SNEGSKA (reference sequence). The CDR3 reads CSAYRGPEAFF. In DNA form, the CDR3 reads TGCAGTGCTTACCGCGGGCCCGAAGCTTTCTTT.

V and J are TRBV9 and TRBJ2-2, with D unclear. The V gene's germline CDR1 is SGDLS and CDR2 YYNGEE. This CDR3 spans 12 amino acids. With 4 bases removed from V and 7 bases from J, the gap between germline ends came to 8 bases. CDR3 loop: CASSPLVGELFF. CDR3 sequence (DNA): TGTGCCAGCAGCCCCCTAGTCGGGGAGCTGTTTTTT.

This clonotype was found a few times. V is TRBV5-1 and J is TRBJ1-2; possibly TRBD1 for D (5 bases). The V and J ends lost 6 bases and 3 bases respectively, with 18 bases between them. Germline V gives CDR1 SGHRS, CDR2 YFSETQ. CDR3 length: 15 amino acids. CDR3 bases: TGCGCCAGCACCCCGGGACGGGGGATAGACTATGGCTACACCTTC. Translation gives CASTPGRGIDYGYTF.

This clonotype occurred a few times. The J gene is TRBJ2-3, the V gene TRBV7-8; 10 nucleotides line up with TRBD2. This CDR3 has 16 amino acids. CDR1 SGHVS and CDR2 FQNEAQ come from the germline V gene. J gave up 0 bases and V 5 bases, and 5 bases lay outside the gene matches. CDR3 DNA: TGTGCCAGCAGCATGGGACTAGCGAAAAGCACAGATACGCAGTATTTT. It codes for CASSMGLAKSTDTQYF.

This chain links TRBV5-4 with TRBJ2-2; D is unclear. The CDR3 runs 16 residues. Germline V CDR1 and CDR2: SGHNT, YYREEE (reference sequence). Trimming pared 2 bases from V and 0 bases from J, leaving 11 bases between. CDR3 nucleotides: TGTGCCAGCAGCTTATTATCCAGGACGAACACCGGGGAGCTGTTTTTT. Protein sequence: CASSLLSRTNTGELFF.

The CDR3 nucleotides read TGCAGCGTTACGACAGGGGTGGACGGCTACACCTTC. This encodes CSVTTGVDGYTF. This rearrangement joins TRBV29-1 to TRBJ1-2, with 8 bases matching TRBD1. Germline CDR1 reads SQVTM; CDR2 reads ANQGSEA. CDR3 length: 12 amino acids. Unmatched junction bases numbered 7, after V lost 5 bases and J lost 8 bases.